The clone carrying this TCR beta chain was seen just once. This specimen belongs to a study of blood T cell repertoires in COVID-19. Turning to the study itself: Samples representing acute and convalescent COVID-19 were sourced from the United States, Italy and Spain.

Under the authors' procedure: Reference gene primers were amplified, and this amplification served to estimate nucleated cell counts. Measured with immunoSEQ multiplex PCR; TCRdb has only the in-frame clones, and not every one. V and J calls and clone size are as listed in that table; D and trimming were resolved from the DNA. The top ten hold approximately 1.1% of the sample, which has about 190,000 clones, 75% to 90% seen once. V was clipped by 4 bases and J by 0 bases; unmatched bases: 7. Germline CDR1 is MGHRA and CDR2 is YSYEKL. CDR3 length: 16 amino acids. V usage is TRBV4-1 and J usage is TRBJ2-5; 8 nucleotides match TRBD2. Sequenced sample: peripheral blood. The TCR originated in a man under 40 with acute or convalescent COVID-19. The CDR3 DNA is TGCGCCAGCAGCCTTTTAAAACTAGCGGACCAAGAGACCCAGTACTTC. Translated, it gives CASSLLKLADQETQYF.